This T cell receptor (beta chain) was obtained from a study of tissue T cells after allogeneic stem cell transplantation. Time point here: mouse harvest day 7 after allogeneic transplant. Tail vein injection delivered 10^7 T-cell-depleted bone marrow cells and 10^6 splenic CD5+ T cells. B6 (H2b) cells into BALB/c (H2d) mice; tissues taken at day 7 or 14. This clone was recorded a few times. Its target is not known. The gene names given are mouse names. Notes on the study in general: Anatomically similar tissues had similar TCR repertoires within each patient. The study did not identify alloreactive or antigen-specific tissue TCRs, and some clones might be persisting host cells.

Assay: immunoSEQ multiplex PCR; the TCRdb copy retains only in-frame clones and omits some. The table includes approximately 6,200 clones, roughly 47% detected once. The sample taken for sequencing was skin. The receptor's source is a female BALB/c mouse given C57BL/6 T cells with graft-versus-host disease after an allogeneic hematopoietic cell transplant.

The CDR3 sequence: CASSLHIYEQYF. The sequenced part of the CDR3 DNA is TGTGCCAGCAGTCTTCACATCTATGAACAGTAC. This chain joins TRBV26 and TRBJ2-7; unclear D gene. The sequenced fragment ends 1 residue before the CDR3 boundary, so the rest is inferred from the germline J gene. Trimming left V 3 bases short and J 3 bases short, with 6 bases between. Germline V lookup: CDR1 KGHPV, CDR2 FQNQEV (reference sequence). This CDR3 comprises 12 residues.